These T cell receptor beta chains were read from a single sample in a study of blood T cell repertoires in COVID-19. The data were produced by immunoSEQ multiplex PCR, yet TCRdb's version contains in-frame clones alone and is incomplete. The table includes 200,000 to 250,000 clones, 88% detected once. Material: peripheral blood. The receptors here all came from a man younger than 35 with active or convalescent COVID-19. Each CDR3 is given with its conserved first and last residue. The D gene is left open where the match is weak.

d_call,v_call,cdr3_aa
.,TRBV9,CASSLSPEPRGNEQFF
TRBD1,TRBV29-1,CSANNRGANYGYTF
.,TRBV4-1,CASSQDISKLNTEAFF
.,TRBV7-8,CASSLRDNSNQPQHF
.,TRBV3-1/TRBV3-2,CASSQALPAGYEQYF
.,TRBV10-2,CASTQSLAREAFF
.,TRBV7-9,CASSPVENSPLHF
.,TRBV19,CASSIAGVRNQPQHF
.,TRBV9,CASSVEGRGSYNEQFF
.,TRBV19,CASSLQEGRTPGTDTQYF
.,TRBV20-1,CSASGVGRDTEAFF
TRBD2,TRBV7-2,CASSLVPSGIYEQYF
TRBD2,TRBV3-1/TRBV3-2,CASSQFTGGTDTQYF
.,TRBV25-1,CASENIRVPGANVLTF
TRBD2,TRBV6-6,CASSRGTSGSPDTQYF
.,TRBV30,CAWSAMVGEQFF
TRBD2,TRBV27,CASSPQGLAGVREQYF
.,TRBV24-1,CATRTGTMGTEAFF
TRBD2,TRBV10-1,CASSRTSGNTQYF
.,TRBV30,CAWRARGDSPLHF
.,TRBV12-1,CASSDPTGKGELFF
TRBD1,TRBV27,CASSPLGQGIGNTIYF
TRBD2,TRBV9,CASSTGLAGTDTQYF
TRBD2,TRBV5-4,CASSLLGGGITDTQYF
.,TRBV3-1/TRBV3-2,CASSQYSGFNTPTDTQYF
TRBD1,TRBV9,CASSDTPRGQGYGNTIYF
TRBD2,TRBV5-4,CASSSAGTSGPNEQFF
TRBD1,TRBV5-1,CASSPGDRPSEPQHF
.,TRBV4-1,CASSDGGLAFDEQFF
.,TRBV10-1,CASSEAGLEETQYF
.,TRBV4-2,CASSQDQNRDYGYTF
.,TRBV30,CAYDLRGYGYTF
.,TRBV23-1,CASSHGQGFYNEQFF
.,TRBV10-3,CAISDGQRNPDTQYF
TRBD1,TRBV23-1,CASRRRTGDCPGELFF
TRBD2,TRBV7-9,CASSLGLAGPDKYF
.,TRBV2,CASSEAPRLQLGYTF
TRBD1,TRBV24-1,CATSDRHRTGRTEAFF
TRBD1,TRBV27,CASSLFSAGGNSPLHF
TRBD2,TRBV14,CASSPLAGVGSYEQYF
.,TRBV7-8,CASSLVLFGGAVYNEQFF
TRBD1,TRBV9,CASSVGGDRAGNTIYF
.,TRBV10-3,CAISESGGRGPQHF
.,TRBV18,CASSPETGNSGANVLTF
.,TRBV7-2,CASSPTGIAGELFF
TRBD1,TRBV7-9,CASTPLGTDNSPLHF
TRBD2,TRBV3-1/TRBV3-2,CASSQGPAGRTDTQYF